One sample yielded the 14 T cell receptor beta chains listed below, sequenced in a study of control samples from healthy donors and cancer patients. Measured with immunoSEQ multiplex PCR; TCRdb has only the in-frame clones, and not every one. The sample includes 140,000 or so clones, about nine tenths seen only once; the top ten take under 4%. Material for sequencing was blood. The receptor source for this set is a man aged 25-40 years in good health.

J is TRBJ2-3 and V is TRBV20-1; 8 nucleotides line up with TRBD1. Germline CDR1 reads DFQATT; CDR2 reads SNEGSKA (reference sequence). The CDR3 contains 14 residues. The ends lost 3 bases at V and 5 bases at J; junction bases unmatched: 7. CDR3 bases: TGCAGTGCTAGTGCCCCCAGGGGGCAAGATACGCAGTATTTT. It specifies CSASAPRGQDTQYF.

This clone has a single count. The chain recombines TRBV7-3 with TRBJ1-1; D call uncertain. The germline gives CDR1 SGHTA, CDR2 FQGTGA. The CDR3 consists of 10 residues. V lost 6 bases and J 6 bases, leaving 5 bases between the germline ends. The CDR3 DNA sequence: TGTGCCAGCAGGGGCCCTGAAGCTTTCTTT. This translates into CASRGPEAFF.

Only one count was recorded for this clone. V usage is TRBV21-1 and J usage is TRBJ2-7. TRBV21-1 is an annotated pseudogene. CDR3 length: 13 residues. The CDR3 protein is CASSNRPSYEQYF. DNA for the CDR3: TGTGCCAGCAGCAATCGACCCTCCTACGAGCAGTACTTC.

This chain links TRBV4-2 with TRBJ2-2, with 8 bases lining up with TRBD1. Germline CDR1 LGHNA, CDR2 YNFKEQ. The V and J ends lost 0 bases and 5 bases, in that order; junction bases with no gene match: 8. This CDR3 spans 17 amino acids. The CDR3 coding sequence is TGTGCCAGCAGCCAAGATCCCCAGGGGGCGTGGACCGGGGAGCTGTTTTTT. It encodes CASSQDPQGAWTGELFF.

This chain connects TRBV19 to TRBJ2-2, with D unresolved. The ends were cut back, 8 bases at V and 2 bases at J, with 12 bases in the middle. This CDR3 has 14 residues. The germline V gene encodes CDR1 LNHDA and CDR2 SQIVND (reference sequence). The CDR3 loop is CASSDPSNTGELFF. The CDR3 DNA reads TGTGCCAGTTCGGACCCCTCAAACACCGGGGAGCTGTTTTTT. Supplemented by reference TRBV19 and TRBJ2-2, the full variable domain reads DGGITQSPKYLFRKEGQNVTLSCEQNLNHDAMYWYRQDPGQGLRLIYYSQIVNDFQKGDIAEGYSVSREKKESFPLTVTSAQKNPTAFYLCASSDPSNTGELFFGEGSRLTVL.

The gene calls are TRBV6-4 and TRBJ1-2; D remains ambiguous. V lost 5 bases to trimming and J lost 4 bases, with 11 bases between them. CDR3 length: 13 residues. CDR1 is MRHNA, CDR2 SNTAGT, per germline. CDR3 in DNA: TGTGCCAGCAGTCTGCGCGCAGGCTATGGCTACACCTTC. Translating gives CASSLRAGYGYTF.

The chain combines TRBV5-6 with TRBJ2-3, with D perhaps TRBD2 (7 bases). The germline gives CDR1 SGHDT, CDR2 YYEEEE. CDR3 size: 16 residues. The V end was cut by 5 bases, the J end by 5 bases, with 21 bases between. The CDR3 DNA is TGTGCCAGCAGTCCTACTGGAGGGGGGGCTAGAGATACGCAGTATTTT. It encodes CASSPTGGGARDTQYF.

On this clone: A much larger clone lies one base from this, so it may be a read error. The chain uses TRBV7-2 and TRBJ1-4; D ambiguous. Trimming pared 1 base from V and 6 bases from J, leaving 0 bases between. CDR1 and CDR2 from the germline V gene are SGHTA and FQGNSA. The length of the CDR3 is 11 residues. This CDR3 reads CASSLDEKLFF. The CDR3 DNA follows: TGTGCCAGCAGCTTAGATGAAAAACTGTTTTTT.

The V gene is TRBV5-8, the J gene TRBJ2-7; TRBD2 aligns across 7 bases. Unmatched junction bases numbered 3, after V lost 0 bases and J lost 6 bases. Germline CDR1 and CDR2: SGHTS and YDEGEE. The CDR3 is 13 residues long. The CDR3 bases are TGTGCCAGCAGCTTGGCCGGGGGGTCCGAGCAGTACTTC. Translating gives CASSLAGGSEQYF.

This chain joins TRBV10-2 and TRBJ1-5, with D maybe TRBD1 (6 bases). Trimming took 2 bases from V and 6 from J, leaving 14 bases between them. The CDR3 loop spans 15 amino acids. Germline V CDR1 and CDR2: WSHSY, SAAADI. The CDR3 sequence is CASSEVQGRGQPQHF. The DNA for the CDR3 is TGCGCCAGCAGTGAGGTTCAGGGGCGGGGTCAGCCCCAGCATTTT.

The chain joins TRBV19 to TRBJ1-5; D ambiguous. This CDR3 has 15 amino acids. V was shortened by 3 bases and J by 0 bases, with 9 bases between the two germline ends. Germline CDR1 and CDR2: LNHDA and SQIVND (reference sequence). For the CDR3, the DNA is TGTGCCAGTAGTATTTATCTCTATAGCAATCAGCCCCAGCATTTT. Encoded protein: CASSIYLYSNQPQHF. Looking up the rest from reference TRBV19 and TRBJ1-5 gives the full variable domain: DGGITQSPKYLFRKEGQNVTLSCEQNLNHDAMYWYRQDPGQGLRLIYYSQIVNDFQKGDIAEGYSVSREKKESFPLTVTSAQKNPTAFYLCASSIYLYSNQPQHFGDGTRLSIL.

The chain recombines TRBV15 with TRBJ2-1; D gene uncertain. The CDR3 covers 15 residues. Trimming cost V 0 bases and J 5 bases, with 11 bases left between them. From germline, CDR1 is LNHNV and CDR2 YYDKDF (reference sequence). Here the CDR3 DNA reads TGTGCCACCAGCAGAGATTTCCTCATGAACAATGAGCAGTTCTTC. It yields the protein CATSRDFLMNNEQFF.

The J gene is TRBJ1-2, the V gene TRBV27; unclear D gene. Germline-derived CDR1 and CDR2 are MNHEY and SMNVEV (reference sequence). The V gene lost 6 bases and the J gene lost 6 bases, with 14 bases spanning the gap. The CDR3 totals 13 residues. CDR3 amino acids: CASSRGGLDGYTF. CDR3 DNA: TGTGCCAGCAGCCGGGGAGGGTTAGATGGCTACACCTTC.

In DNA, the CDR3 is TGTGCCAGCAGTTTAAGGCTCATAGCTGAAGCTTTCTTT. Translated: CASSLRLIAEAFF. The chain joins TRBV12-3 or TRBV12-4 to TRBJ1-1, with D uncertain. V was pared by 2 bases and J by 6 bases, with 10 bases between. This CDR3 is 13 amino acids long.